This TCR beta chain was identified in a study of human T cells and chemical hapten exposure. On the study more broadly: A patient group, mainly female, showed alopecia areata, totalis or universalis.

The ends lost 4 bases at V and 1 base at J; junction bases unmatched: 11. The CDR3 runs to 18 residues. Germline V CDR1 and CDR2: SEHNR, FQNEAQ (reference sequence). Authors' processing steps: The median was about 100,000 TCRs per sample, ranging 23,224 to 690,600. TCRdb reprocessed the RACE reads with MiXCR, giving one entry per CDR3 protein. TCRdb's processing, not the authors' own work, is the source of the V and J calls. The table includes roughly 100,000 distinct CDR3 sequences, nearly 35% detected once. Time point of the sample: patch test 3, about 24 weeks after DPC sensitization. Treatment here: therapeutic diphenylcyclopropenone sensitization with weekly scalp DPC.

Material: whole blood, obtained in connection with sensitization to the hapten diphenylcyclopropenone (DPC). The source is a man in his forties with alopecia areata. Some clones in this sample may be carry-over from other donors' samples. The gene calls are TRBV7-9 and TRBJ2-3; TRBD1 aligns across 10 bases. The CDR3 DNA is TGTGCCAGCAGCTCCGGGACAGGGGTGTCCCTTGGCACAGATACGCAGTATTTT. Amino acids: CASSSGTGVSLGTDTQYF. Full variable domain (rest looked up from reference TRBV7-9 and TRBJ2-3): DTGVSQNPRHKITKRGQNVTFRCDPISEHNRLYWYRQTLGQGPEFLTYFQNEAQLEKSRLLSDRFSAERPKGSFSTLEIQRTEQGDSAMYLCASSSGTGVSLGTDTQYFGPGTRLTVL.